The present T cell receptor (beta chain) was sequenced within a study of beta chain features in type 1 diabetes. Turning to the study itself: Cell yields, gender and age were similar in healthy donors and patients.

The V and J ends lost 4 bases and 2 bases respectively, with 11 bases between them. This CDR3 has 14 residues. Germline CDR1 SGHDN, CDR2 FVKESK. Expressed TCRB transcripts got sequenced, as all isolated RNA was reverse transcribed. Using immunoSEQ multiplex PCR, the repertoire was profiled, and TCRdb retains in-frame clones only, with some absent. The table has 400,000 to 600,000 clones, 30% seen once. This clone showed up just a few times. The material sequenced was naive CD4+ T cells from blood. The chain recombines TRBV14 with TRBJ1-1; the D gene is possibly TRBD1 (6 bases). This TCR derives from a man aged 18 to 29 in good health. The CDR3, as DNA: TGTGCCAGCAGCCGCAGGACAGTCAACACTGAAGCTTTCTTT. Its protein is CASSRRTVNTEAFF.